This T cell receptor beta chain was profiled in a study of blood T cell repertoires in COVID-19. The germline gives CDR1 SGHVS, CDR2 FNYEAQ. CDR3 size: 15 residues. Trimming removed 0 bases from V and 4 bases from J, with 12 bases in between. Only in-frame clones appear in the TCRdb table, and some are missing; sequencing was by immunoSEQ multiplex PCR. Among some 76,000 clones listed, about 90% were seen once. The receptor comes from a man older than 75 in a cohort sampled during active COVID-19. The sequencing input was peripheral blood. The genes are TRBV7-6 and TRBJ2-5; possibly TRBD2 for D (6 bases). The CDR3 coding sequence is TGTGCCAGCAGCTTAGCTCCGGTGGGGGGAGAGACCCAGTACTTC. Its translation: CASSLAPVGGETQYF.